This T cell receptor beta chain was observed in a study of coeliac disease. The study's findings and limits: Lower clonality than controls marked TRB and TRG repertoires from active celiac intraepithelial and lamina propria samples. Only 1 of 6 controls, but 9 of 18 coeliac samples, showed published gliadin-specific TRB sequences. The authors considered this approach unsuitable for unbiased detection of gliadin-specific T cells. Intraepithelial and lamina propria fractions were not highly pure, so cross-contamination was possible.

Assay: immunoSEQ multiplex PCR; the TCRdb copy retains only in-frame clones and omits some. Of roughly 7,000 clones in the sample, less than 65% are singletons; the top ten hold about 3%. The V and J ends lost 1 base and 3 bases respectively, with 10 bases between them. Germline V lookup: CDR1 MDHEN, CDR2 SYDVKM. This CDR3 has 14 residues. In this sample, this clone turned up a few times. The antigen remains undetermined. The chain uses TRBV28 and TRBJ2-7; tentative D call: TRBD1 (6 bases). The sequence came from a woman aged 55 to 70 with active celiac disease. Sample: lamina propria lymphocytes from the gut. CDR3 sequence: CASSLLLGGYEQYF. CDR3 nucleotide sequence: TGTGCCAGCAGTTTATTACTAGGGGGCTACGAGCAGTACTTC.